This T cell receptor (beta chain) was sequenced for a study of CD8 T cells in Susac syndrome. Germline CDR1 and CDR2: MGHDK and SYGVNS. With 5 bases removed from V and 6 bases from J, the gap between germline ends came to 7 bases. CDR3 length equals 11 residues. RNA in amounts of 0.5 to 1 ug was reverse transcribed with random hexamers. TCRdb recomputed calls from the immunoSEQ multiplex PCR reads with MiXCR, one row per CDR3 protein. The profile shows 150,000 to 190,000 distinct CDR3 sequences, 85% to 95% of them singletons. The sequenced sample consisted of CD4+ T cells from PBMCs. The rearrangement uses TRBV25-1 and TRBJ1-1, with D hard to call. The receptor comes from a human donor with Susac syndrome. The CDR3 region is CASSQLAEAFF. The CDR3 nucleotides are TGTGCCAGCAGTCAATTGGCTGAAGCTTTCTTT.